The clone carrying this T cell receptor (beta chain) was seen a handful of times. What it binds is unknown. The sample originates from a study of cytomegalovirus exposure and HLA in healthy donors. Study overall: The Caucasian-associated ancestry cluster held over 65% of under 450 genotyped donors.

Use of 60 Vbeta and 13 Jbeta primers characterized the PCR. The method was immunoSEQ multiplex PCR; TCRdb's version includes in-frame clones alone and lacks a portion of them. Here the sample spans some 160,000 clones, under 80% being singletons. The CDR3 consists of 13 residues. Germline V gene lookup returns CDR1 SGHKS and CDR2 YYEKEE (reference sequence). Trimming removed 0 bases at V and 5 bases at J, with 8 bases between. Findings and limits, study-wide: The likely origin of a cluster of highly shared sequence variants was a sequencing artifact. CMV serostatus stood as the only immune exposure information on hand.

The receptor was derived from a woman aged 25 to 45 in good health and CMV-seronegative. The chain uses TRBV5-5 and TRBJ1-2, with D possibly matching TRBD1 (5 bases). The sample taken for sequencing was PBMCs. The CDR3 DNA reads TGTGCCAGCAGCTTGGACAGGCCATATGGCTACACCTTC. Its translation is CASSLDRPYGYTF.